This entry lists 14 T cell receptor beta chains sequenced from one sample in a study of T cells in Graves' hyperthyroidism and ophthalmopathy. Researchers amplified the TCR beta CDR3 regions from RNA transcripts. HTBI primers drove first-round RT-PCR of the TCR CDR3. From the multiplex PCR reads, TCRdb called clonotypes with MiXCR, one entry per CDR3 protein. The data contain under 750,000 distinct CDR3 sequences, about 19% of them singletons. Sequencing was performed on blood. Receptor source: a woman aged 45 to 65 with Graves' hyperthyroidism that later progressed to Graves' ophthalmopathy.

This clonotype was detected only a few times. CDR3 in DNA: TGCAGTGCTAGAGATGGGGGCTTTGCGGGAGGGTACACAGATACGCAGTATTTT. Its translation: CSARDGGFAGGYTDTQYF. The chain recombines TRBV20-1 with TRBJ2-3; the match to TRBD2 covers 9 bases. The CDR3 is 18 residues long. J lost 2 bases, V lost 0 bases, and 12 bases had no gene match. Germline loops: CDR1 DFQATT, CDR2 SNEGSKA (reference sequence).

The sample holds a few counts of this clonotype. The chain recombines TRBV29-1 with TRBJ2-1; TRBD1 might be the D (5 bases). Germline-derived CDR1 and CDR2 are SQVTM and ANQGSEA. This CDR3 is 14 amino acids long. Trimming cost V 2 bases and J 2 bases, with 10 bases left between them. The CDR3 nucleotides read TGCAGCGTTGAACAGGGCCGAGCCTACAATGAGCAGTTCTTC. It translates to CSVEQGRAYNEQFF.

There are a few counts of this clonotype. Possible read error: a much larger clone is one base away. V usage is TRBV20-1 and J usage is TRBJ2-7, with D perhaps TRBD2 (5 bases). The CDR3 extends over 12 amino acids. Germline loops: CDR1 DFQATT, CDR2 SNEGSKA (reference sequence). V shed 3 bases and J shed 0 bases, with 6 bases lying between them. The CDR3 sequence is CSASGDSYEQYF. CDR3 DNA: TGCAGTGCTAGCGGGGACTCCTACGAGCAGTACTTC.

V and J are TRBV4-1 and TRBJ2-6, with D maybe TRBD1 (7 bases). Trimming removed 1 base from V and 0 bases from J, with 16 bases in between. The germline CDR1 and CDR2 sequences are MGHRA and YSYEKL. The CDR3 totals 19 residues. CDR3 sequence reads: CASSQGPRRGLSGANVLTF. Here the CDR3 DNA reads TGCGCCAGCAGCCAAGGCCCCAGGAGGGGGCTCTCTGGGGCCAACGTCCTGACTTTC.

This clonotype was seen many times. In DNA form, the CDR3 reads TGTGCCAGCAGCCAAACAGGGGGCGCTTCGGCCAAAAACATTCAGTACTTC. Protein sequence: CASSQTGGASAKNIQYF. The chain recombines TRBV12-3 or TRBV12-4 with TRBJ2-4, with TRBD1 matching over 9 bases. After removal of 6 bases from V and 1 base from J, the junction contained 10 bases not matched to a gene. CDR3 size: 17 residues.

The V gene is TRBV7-6, the J gene TRBJ1-1, with 8 bases lining up with TRBD1. The V segment lost 2 bases and the J segment 5 bases; nucleotides outside the gene matches: 10. The CDR3 is made up of 16 amino acids. Per the germline V gene, CDR1 is SGHVS and CDR2 is FNYEAQ. CDR3 in DNA: TGTGCCAGCAGCTTAAGACAGGGGATTTTAGGGACTGAAGCTTTCTTT. Its protein is CASSLRQGILGTEAFF.

This clonotype was found many times. The chain carries TRBV7-2 and TRBJ2-1; 7 bases agree with TRBD1. V dropped 0 bases and J dropped 6; count of bases not matched to a gene: 2. CDR1 is SGHTA and CDR2 is FQGNSA in the germline V gene. The CDR3 is 14 amino acids. The CDR3 bases are TGTGCCAGCAGCTTAGCGGGACAGATCAATGAGCAGTTCTTC. Translation gives CASSLAGQINEQFF. The whole variable domain, filled in from reference TRBV7-2 and TRBJ2-1, reads GAGVSQSPSNKVTEKGKDVELRCDPISGHTALYWYRQSLGQGLEFLIYFQGNSAPDKSGLPSDRFSAERTGGSVSTLTIQRTQQEDSAVYLCASSLAGQINEQFFGPGTRLTVL.

This clonotype was observed at least ten times. This chain joins TRBV12-3 or TRBV12-4 and TRBJ1-2; 7 nucleotides agree with TRBD1. The CDR3 length is 17 residues. V was pared by 3 bases and J by 6 bases, with 16 bases of the junction left unmatched. The CDR3 loop reads CASSLRPLLGQADGYTF. Here the CDR3 DNA reads TGTGCCAGCAGTTTGAGGCCTTTATTAGGACAGGCCGATGGCTACACCTTC.

About this clonotype itself: This sequence may be a read error, since a much larger clone differs from it by one base. The rearrangement uses TRBV12-3 or TRBV12-4 and TRBJ1-1, with a possible D match to TRBD1 (6 bases). Between the trimmed V and J ends, which lost 6 bases and 9 bases, there was a span of 17 bases. This CDR3 comprises 13 residues. CDR3 nucleotide sequence: TGTGCCAGCAGCTCCGCGGGGGCAGATAAAGCTTTCTTT. Translated, it gives CASSSAGADKAFF.

V and J are TRBV30 and TRBJ1-5; D remains ambiguous. Trimming cost V 2 bases and J 0 bases, with 8 bases left between them. Germline-derived CDR1 and CDR2 are GTSNPN and SVGIG (reference sequence). This CDR3 spans 14 amino acids. For the CDR3, the DNA is TGTGCCTGGAGTATGGATTATAGCAATCAGCCCCAGCATTTT. It specifies CAWSMDYSNQPQHF.

The chain is built from TRBV6-1 and TRBJ2-1, with D perhaps matching TRBD2 (6 bases). The CDR3 has 15 residues. Germline assignment: CDR1 MNHNS and CDR2 SASEGT. V lost 8 bases, J lost 0 bases, and 14 bases lay in between. CDR3 amino acids: CASPISGSSYNEQFF. As DNA, the CDR3 is TGTGCCAGCCCAATTAGCGGCAGCTCCTACAATGAGCAGTTCTTC.

The gene calls are TRBV20-1 and TRBJ2-7, with D possibly being TRBD2 (5 bases). The CDR3 extends over 14 amino acids. Germline values: CDR1 DFQATT, CDR2 SNEGSKA (reference sequence). The ends were cut back, 2 bases at V and 1 base at J, with 12 bases in the middle. The CDR3 sequence: CSARHPRGSYEQYF. CDR3 sequence (DNA): TGCAGTGCTAGACATCCGAGAGGGTCCTACGAGCAGTACTTC.

This clonotype was found many times. The chain couples TRBV18 to TRBJ1-1; no definite D call. Germline CDR1 is KGHSH and CDR2 is LQKENI. Between the trimmed V and J ends, which lost 2 bases and 0 bases, there was a span of 4 bases. The CDR3 sequence is 13 residues long. CDR3 sequence: CASSPAVNTEAFF. CDR3 nucleotides: TGTGCCAGCTCACCAGCGGTGAACACTGAAGCTTTCTTT.

This clonotype was observed many times. The chain recombines TRBV18 with TRBJ2-3; 12 bases align to TRBD2. The V gene end was trimmed by 3 bases and the J gene end by 3 bases; junction bases not matched to a gene: 10. Germline CDR1 KGHSH, CDR2 LQKENI. The CDR3 totals 18 residues. The CDR3: CASSPGLAGTLVTDTQYF. CDR3 bases: TGTGCCAGCTCACCCGGACTAGCGGGGACTCTGGTAACAGATACGCAGTATTTT.